The entry below describes one T cell receptor beta chain. Its antigen is undetermined. This entry comes from a study of shared clonotypes between healthy human individuals. Study-wide background: A couple of women and a few men aged 18 to 49 served as donors.

CD8 cells classed as naive were CD45RO-negative and positively selected for CCR7, excluding terminally differentiated effector memory CD45RA+ cells. In the source study's methods: Junction-only sequences without quality scores were provided by ImmunoSEQ, so filtering was different. Generated by immunoSEQ multiplex PCR, the TCRdb table keeps only in-frame clones and is missing some. V and J calls and clone size are copied from that table; D and trimming were computed from the DNA. Of around 640,000 clones listed, approximately 96% are singletons. General study results and limits: Sequencing of the sorted subsets was shown by rarefaction to be incomplete despite large depth.

V lost 4 bases and J lost 5; bases outside the gene matches: 7. Germline lookup yields CDR1 SNHLY and CDR2 FYNNEI. CDR3 length: 15 amino acids. The V gene is TRBV2, the J gene TRBJ2-3, with 9 positions matching TRBD1. This clonotype was obtained from a woman aged 25 to 45 in good health. The sample consisted of naive CD8+ T cells sorted from blood. The CDR3 bases are TGTGCCAGCAGTGCGGGGACAGGGACTAAAGATACGCAGTATTTT. Protein product: CASSAGTGTKDTQYF.